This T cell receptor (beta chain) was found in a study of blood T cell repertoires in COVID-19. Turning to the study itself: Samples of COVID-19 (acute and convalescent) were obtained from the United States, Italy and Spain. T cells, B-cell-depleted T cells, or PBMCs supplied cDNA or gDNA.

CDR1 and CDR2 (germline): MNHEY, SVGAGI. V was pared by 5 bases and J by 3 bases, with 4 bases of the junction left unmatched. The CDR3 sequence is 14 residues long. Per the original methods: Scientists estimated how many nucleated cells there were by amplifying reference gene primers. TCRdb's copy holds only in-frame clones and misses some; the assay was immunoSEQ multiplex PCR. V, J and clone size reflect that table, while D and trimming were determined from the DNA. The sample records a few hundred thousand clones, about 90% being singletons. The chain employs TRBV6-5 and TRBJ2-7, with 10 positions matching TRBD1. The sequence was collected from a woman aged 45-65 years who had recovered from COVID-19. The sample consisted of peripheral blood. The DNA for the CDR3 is TGTGCCAGCAGTACGGACAGGGGGTACTACGAGCAGTACTTC. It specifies CASSTDRGYYEQYF.